This TCR beta chain was retrieved from a study of blood T cell repertoires in COVID-19. Study at large: T cells, B-cell-depleted T cells, or PBMCs provided the cDNA or gDNA that served as material.

The method was immunoSEQ multiplex PCR; TCRdb's version includes in-frame clones alone and lacks a portion of them. The sample lists around 150,000 clones, about 80% seen once, with 7% in the top ten. For this clone: At one of its ends the junction is not consistent with the germline gene, which may arise from a read error.

The germline CDR1 and CDR2 sequences are SNHLY and FYNNEI. The CDR3 contains 12 residues. Sequenced material: peripheral blood. This clonotype was obtained from a woman in her forties with COVID-19, enrolled during active disease. The rearrangement links TRBV2 to TRBJ2-4; TRBD2 agrees at 7 bases. The CDR3 sequence: CASSEGRELGDF. Written as DNA, the CDR3 is TGTGCCAGCAGTGAGGGGAGGGAATTAGGGGACTTC.